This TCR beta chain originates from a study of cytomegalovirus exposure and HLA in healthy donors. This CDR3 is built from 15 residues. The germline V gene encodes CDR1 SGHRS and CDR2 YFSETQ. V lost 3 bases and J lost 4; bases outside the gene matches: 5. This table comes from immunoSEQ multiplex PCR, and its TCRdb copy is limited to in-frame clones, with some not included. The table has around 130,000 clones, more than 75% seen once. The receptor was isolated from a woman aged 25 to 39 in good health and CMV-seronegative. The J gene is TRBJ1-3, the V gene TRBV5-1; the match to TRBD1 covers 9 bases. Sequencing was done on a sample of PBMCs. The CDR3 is CASSSDRGAGNTIYF. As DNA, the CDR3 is TGCGCCAGCAGCTCGGACAGGGGCGCAGGAAACACCATATATTTT.